This record looks at one TCR beta chain sequence and its context. TCRdb recomputed calls from the 5' RACE reads with MiXCR, one row per CDR3 protein. The sample lists 40,000 to 50,000 distinct CDR3 sequences, under 20% occurring once. The CDR3 sequence is 13 residues long. Trimming shortened V by 5 bases and J by 3 bases, and 10 bases separated the two germline ends. The germline gives CDR1 SGHTA, CDR2 FQGNSA. The source of the sample is a study of chronic HIV infection and antiretroviral therapy. The chain couples TRBV7-2 to TRBJ2-5; D unclear. This clonotype originated in an adult who had HIV and had not received antiretroviral therapy, or was an uninfected healthy control (not recorded which). The sequenced material came from peripheral blood. In DNA, the CDR3 is TGTGCCAGCAGCCCCGGACCGAAAGAGACCCAGTACTTC. Amino acid sequence: CASSPGPKETQYF. The variable domain in full, with the rest retrieved from reference TRBV7-2 and TRBJ2-5, is GAGVSQSPSNKVTEKGKDVELRCDPISGHTALYWYRQSLGQGLEFLIYFQGNSAPDKSGLPSDRFSAERTGGSVSTLTIQRTQQEDSAVYLCASSPGPKETQYFGPGTRLLVL.